This entry is about one TCR beta chain. The antigen is undetermined. The sample originates from a study of cytomegalovirus exposure and HLA in healthy donors. The V segment lost 1 base and the J segment 1 base; nucleotides outside the gene matches: 6. CDR3 length: 16 amino acids. Germline V gene lookup returns CDR1 SGHRS and CDR2 YFSETQ. General study points: Reportedly, cytomegalovirus status was diagnosed with high sensitivity and specificity. Listed as cytomegalovirus-associated were 150 to 200 TCR beta chains. In a later analysis, several top co-occurrence clusters appeared linked to parvovirus B19, influenza, CMV and Epstein-Barr virus. Later on, a genetic analysis was performed. It linked a missense variant in DCLRE1C with V- and J-gene trimming of TCR beta.

In the PCR, 60 Vbeta and 13 Jbeta primers were used. Produced via immunoSEQ multiplex PCR; TCRdb's table is partial and in-frame only. The data show around 160,000 clones, roughly 72% seen once. The TCR was taken from a woman aged 35 to 49 in good health and CMV-seronegative. The V gene is TRBV5-1, the J gene TRBJ2-7, with 9 bases that match TRBD1. Sequencing used PBMCs. CDR3 sequence: CASSLTAGTGSYEQYF. As DNA, the CDR3 is TGCGCCAGCAGCTTGACCGCCGGGACAGGGTCCTACGAGCAGTACTTC.